Following are 26 T cell receptor beta chains from one sample sequenced in a study of T cells in Graves' hyperthyroidism and ophthalmopathy. What was amplified from RNA transcripts were TCR beta CDR3 regions. First-round RT-PCR of the TCR CDR3 relied on the HTBI primer set. TCRdb itself ran the multiplex PCR reads through MiXCR, one entry per CDR3 protein. The repertoire consists of 500,000 to 650,000 distinct CDR3 sequences, with about 46% occurring once and the leading ten covering 35% to 50%. Sequences were obtained from peripheral blood or thyroid tissue (not recorded which). These receptors all come from an adult woman with Graves' disease, either hyperthyroidism or ophthalmopathy (not recorded which).

The sample holds many counts of this clonotype. The rearrangement uses TRBV7-9 and TRBJ2-7; a weak D match, TRBD2 (5 bases). Germline CDR1 SEHNR, CDR2 FQNEAQ (reference sequence). The ends were cut back, 0 bases at V and 6 bases at J, with 12 bases in the middle. The CDR3 is made up of 14 amino acids. CDR3 nucleotides: TGTGCCAGCAGCTTAGCGCGGGCATCGGGCGAGCAGTACTTC. Amino acids: CASSLARASGEQYF.

The CDR3, as DNA: TGTGCCAGCAGCGCCTCCGTCGGGGGAGCGGTTGAACTGTTTTTT. Amino acid sequence: CASSASVGGAVELFF. The V call is TRBV7-9, the J call TRBJ1-4, with a tentative D call TRBD1 (5 bases). The V and J ends lost 5 bases and 12 bases respectively, with 22 bases between them. CDR1 and CDR2 (germline): SEHNR, FQNEAQ (reference sequence). The CDR3 has 15 amino acids.

The chain links TRBV7-2 to TRBJ1-1; no firm D call. Germline V gene sequence: CDR1 SGHTA, CDR2 FQGNSA. The CDR3 is 13 residues long. Trimming stripped 0 bases from V and 7 bases from J, with 9 bases between. The CDR3 spells CASSLALSVEAFF. The CDR3 nucleotides read TGTGCCAGCAGCTTAGCGCTGTCGGTTGAAGCTTTCTTT.

In its sample, this clonotype was seen many times. This chain uses TRBV6-6 with TRBJ1-3; D unclear. V shed 6 bases and J shed 0 bases, with 12 bases lying between them. The V gene's germline CDR1 is MNHNY and CDR2 SVGAGI (reference sequence). The CDR3 has 15 amino acids. CDR3 DNA sequence: TGTGCCAGCAGCTCCAGCACGGTCTCTGGAAACACCATATATTTT. Its translation: CASSSSTVSGNTIYF.

Comments on this clonotype: A much larger clone sits a single nucleotide away, making a read error possible. The conserved final phenylalanine or tryptophan is absent from the CDR3, which likely points to a read error. The chain carries TRBV5-6 and TRBJ2-2; possibly TRBD1 for D (6 bases). Trimming removed 3 bases from V and 2 bases from J, with 14 bases in between. In germline, CDR1 is SGHDT, CDR2 YYEEEE. This CDR3 has 16 amino acids. The CDR3 reads CASSWASDRNTGELFL. CDR3 in DNA: TGTGCCAGCAGCTGGGCTTCGGACAGAAACACCGGGGAGCTGTTTCTT.

The sample holds many counts of this clonotype. The chain combines TRBV12-3 or TRBV12-4 with TRBJ1-5; no clear D. This CDR3 has 14 amino acids. The V end lost 3 bases, the J end lost 0 bases, and 6 bases lay between the germline ends. The CDR3 DNA follows: TGTGCCAGCAGTTTCGAACCTAGCAATCAGCCCCAGCATTTT. Amino acid sequence: CASSFEPSNQPQHF.

This clonotype was observed many times. The chain recombines TRBV6-5 with TRBJ1-1; D is undetermined. V was cut by 8 bases and J by 4 bases, with 14 bases left in between. The CDR3 has 13 amino acids. Germline lookup yields CDR1 MNHEY and CDR2 SVGAGI. The CDR3: CASGLGRRTEAFF. CDR3 DNA sequence: TGTGCCAGCGGATTGGGCAGACGCACTGAAGCTTTCTTT.

The V and J genes are TRBV18 and TRBJ2-7; D is unresolved. Germline V CDR1 and CDR2: KGHSH, LQKENI. The CDR3 extends over 14 amino acids. Trimming stripped 2 bases from V and 6 bases from J, with 14 bases between. CDR3 coding DNA: TGTGCCAGCTCACCATCGGTGGCAGGCACCGAGCAGTACTTC. This codes for CASSPSVAGTEQYF.

The chain employs TRBV7-3 and TRBJ1-3, with a possible D match to TRBD1 (5 bases). Germline CDR1 and CDR2: SGHTA and FQGTGA. Trimming removed 1 base from V and 2 bases from J, with 12 bases in between. The CDR3 has 16 residues. The DNA of the CDR3 is TGTGCCAGCAGCTTAAGGGGGGGGTTCGCTGGAAACACCATATATTTT. Amino acids: CASSLRGGFAGNTIYF.

The chain is built from TRBV18 and TRBJ2-5, with D tentatively TRBD2 (5 bases). Trimming took 4 bases from V and 4 from J, leaving 10 bases between them. Germline V gene lookup returns CDR1 KGHSH and CDR2 LQKENI. The CDR3 is 13 residues long. CDR3 nucleotides: TGTGCCAGCTCACGAAGGAGGATAGAGACCCAGTACTTC. Encoded protein: CASSRRRIETQYF.

The J gene is TRBJ1-2, the V gene TRBV25-1, with D hard to call. CDR1 and CDR2 (germline): MGHDK, SYGVNS. Trimming took 10 bases from V and 7 from J, leaving 7 bases between them. The CDR3 totals 9 residues. CDR3 sequence reads: CATRGGYTF. The CDR3 DNA is TGTGCCACCCGGGGTGGCTACACCTTC.

The chain carries TRBV10-3 and TRBJ2-7, with TRBD1 matching over 9 bases. Germline V CDR1 and CDR2: ENHRY, SYGVKD. With V trimmed by 7 bases and J by 3 bases, 7 bases remained unmatched. The CDR3 has 14 amino acids. CDR3 coding DNA: TGTGCCATCACCCCGGGACAGGGACTCTACGAGCAGTACTTC. This sequence encodes CAITPGQGLYEQYF.

The chain employs TRBV25-1 and TRBJ1-2; 7 bases line up with TRBD1. This CDR3 contains 11 residues. V shed 8 bases, J shed 6 bases, and the junction held 3 bases outside the gene matches. Germline values: CDR1 MGHDK, CDR2 SYGVNS. The CDR3 DNA follows: TGTGCCAGCCCAGGGGGTAATGGCTACACCTTC. Protein product: CASPGGNGYTF.

This clonotype was picked up one time. Given a much more abundant clone one base away, this may be a read error. CDR3 loop: CASSPQGQGRDPLHF. DNA of the CDR3: TGCGCCAGCAGCCCTCAAGGGCAGGGTAGAGATCCCCTCCACTTT. The V gene is TRBV7-9, the J gene TRBJ1-6; D possibly corresponds to TRBD1 (5 bases). The CDR3 runs 15 residues. Per the germline V gene, CDR1 is SEHNR and CDR2 is FQNEAQ (reference sequence). Full variable domain (outside the CDR3, taken from reference TRBV7-9 and TRBJ1-6): DTGVSQNPRHKITKRGQNVTFRCDPISEHNRLYWYRQTLGQGPEFLTYFQNEAQLEKSRLLSDRFSAERPKGSFSTLEIQRTEQGDSAMYLCASSPQGQGRDPLHFGNGTRLTVT.

The rearrangement joins TRBV2 to TRBJ1-4; 7 bases map to TRBD1. The CDR3 totals 16 residues. Germline trimming cut 2 bases from V and 7 bases from J; bases unmatched to any gene: 10. Germline loops: CDR1 SNHLY, CDR2 FYNNEI. CDR3 DNA sequence: TGTGCCAGCAGTGAATGGGCAGAGGGGGCAACTGAAAAACTGTTTTTT. Translation gives CASSEWAEGATEKLFF. The entire variable domain, with the rest obtained from reference TRBV2 and TRBJ1-4, is as follows: EPEVTQTPSHQVTQMGQEVILRCVPISNHLYFYWYRQILGQKVEFLVSFYNNEISEKSEIFDDQFSVERPDGSNFTLKIRSTKLEDSAMYFCASSEWAEGATEKLFFGSGTQLSVL.

This clonotype appeared many times. The genes are TRBV5-4 and TRBJ1-5, with D unclear. Trimming cost V 4 bases and J 1 base, with 6 bases left between them. Germline CDR1 and CDR2: SGHNT and YYREEE (reference sequence). The CDR3 length is 13 residues. CDR3 in amino acids: CASSIDSNQPQHF. The CDR3, as DNA: TGTGCCAGCAGCATCGACAGCAATCAGCCCCAGCATTTT.

The rearrangement uses TRBV7-2 and TRBJ2-5; 8 bases are shared with TRBD1. The closer fit of TRBJ2-7 to the DNA end suggests the J call may be wrong. CDR3 length equals 15 residues. The germline V gene has CDR1 SGHTA and CDR2 FQGNSA. The CDR3 is CASSPLTGALYEQYF. CDR3 sequence (DNA): TGTGCCAGCAGCCCTCTGACAGGGGCCCTTTACGAGCAGTACTTC.

The chain uses TRBV7-9 and TRBJ1-5; a weak D match, TRBD1 (5 bases). The CDR3 spans 15 residues. Germline V gene sequence: CDR1 SEHNR, CDR2 FQNEAQ (reference sequence). V dropped 1 base and J dropped 2 bases, with 9 bases sitting between them. CDR3 residues: CASSLDQGGNQPQHF. DNA of the CDR3: TGTGCCAGCAGCTTAGATCAGGGAGGCAATCAGCCCCAGCATTTT.

This clonotype was counted at least ten times. J is TRBJ2-5 and V is TRBV20-1, with D maybe TRBD1 (5 bases). This CDR3 has 13 amino acids. Germline-derived CDR1 and CDR2 are DFQATT and SNEGSKA (reference sequence). V was clipped by 2 bases and J by 5 bases, with 12 bases between them. DNA for the CDR3: TGCAGTGCTAGACCTCAGGGTCGGGAGACCCAGTACTTC. Translated: CSARPQGRETQYF.

Many counts were recorded for this clonotype. The chain carries TRBV19 and TRBJ1-4, with D perhaps TRBD1 (6 bases). CDR1 LNHDA and CDR2 SQIVND come from the germline V gene (reference sequence). V lost 7 bases and J lost 5, with 14 bases in between. The CDR3 length is 14 residues. CDR3 in DNA: TGTGCCAGTACCCCGGACAGACGGAATGAAAAACTGTTTTTT. It translates to CASTPDRRNEKLFF.

This clonotype was counted a few times. The chain is built from TRBV10-3 and TRBJ2-3, with D possibly TRBD1 on 6 matching bases. Looked up from germline, CDR1 is ENHRY and CDR2 is SYGVKD. The CDR3 spans 15 residues. Deletions cut 3 bases from V and 3 bases from J, with 13 bases between. CDR3 DNA: TGTGCCATCAGTGAACAGGGTGGGTTAACAGATACGCAGTATTTT. This translates into CAISEQGGLTDTQYF.

V gene TRBV10-3 combines with J gene TRBJ1-2, with a weak D call TRBD1 (6 bases). The germline V gene encodes CDR1 ENHRY and CDR2 SYGVKD. The CDR3 has 12 amino acids. Trimming removed 8 bases from V and 8 bases from J, with 15 bases in between. The chain's CDR3 is CAIEEQGKGYTF. The CDR3 DNA reads as TGTGCCATCGAAGAGCAGGGGAAGGGCTACACCTTC.

At least ten counts were recorded for this clonotype. The chain carries TRBV11-2 and TRBJ1-2; D ambiguous. The V end was cut by 0 bases, the J end by 8 bases, with 13 bases between. The germline V gene has CDR1 SGHAT and CDR2 FQNNGV. The CDR3 spans 14 residues. CDR3 nucleotides: TGTGCCAGCAGCTTAGAGGGCCCCTGGGGAGGCTACACCTTC. Translated: CASSLEGPWGGYTF.

This clonotype was seen repeatedly, ten times or more. V usage is TRBV24-1 and J usage is TRBJ2-2, with a tentative D call TRBD1 (5 bases). This CDR3 comprises 16 residues. The V end lost 3 bases, the J end lost 1 base, and 11 bases lay between the germline ends. The germline CDR1 and CDR2 sequences are KGHDR and SFDVKD. The chain's CDR3 is CATSDPLGRNTGELFF. The CDR3 region has the DNA TGTGCCACCAGTGATCCTCTGGGGCGGAACACCGGGGAGCTGTTTTTT.

The genes are TRBV20-1 and TRBJ2-7; D not certain. Trimming left V 3 bases short and J 0 bases short, with 9 bases between. Germline values: CDR1 DFQATT, CDR2 SNEGSKA (reference sequence). The CDR3 loop spans 13 amino acids. CDR3 nucleotides: TGCAGTGCTAGCGGGCCCCTCTCCTACGAGCAGTACTTC. Protein sequence: CSASGPLSYEQYF.

This clonotype was picked up many times. The genes are TRBV5-1 and TRBJ1-1; 7 nucleotides line up with TRBD1. CDR3 length: 15 residues. V gave up 3 bases and J gave up 7 bases; unmatched junction bases: 12. Germline assignment: CDR1 SGHRS and CDR2 YFSETQ. CDR3 amino acids: CASSSLGTAHDEAFF. The DNA for the CDR3 is TGCGCCAGCAGCTCCCTGGGGACAGCCCACGATGAAGCTTTCTTT.